This TCR beta chain came from a study of Tregs in tolerant kidney transplant recipients. Broader study findings: No direct test of biological reproducibility was done here. The most relevant donor-specific Treg TCRbeta repertoire apparently came from expansion with activated donor B cells. Few patients were studied, so findings need validation in larger groups.

V shed 1 base and J shed 2 bases, with 9 bases lying between them. The CDR3 covers 14 residues. Germline V gives CDR1 SGHNT, CDR2 YYREEE (reference sequence). Clones were sequenced by immunoSEQ multiplex PCR, and TCRdb holds only the in-frame ones, with some missing. The sample contains 110,000 or so clones, approximately 90% of which appear only once. On this clone itself: What it binds is unknown.

Unstimulated regulatory T cells (CD4+CD25+CD127-), CD4+CD25- non-regulatory cells, CD4 and CD8 cells were FACS-sorted from thawed PBMCs. Material for sequencing was CD4+ T cells from blood. This TCR was recovered from a human donor in good health. The chain is built from TRBV5-4 and TRBJ1-1; unclear D gene. The CDR3 region is CASSLYSQNTEAFF. The DNA of the CDR3 is TGTGCCAGCAGCTTGTACAGCCAAAACACTGAAGCTTTCTTT.